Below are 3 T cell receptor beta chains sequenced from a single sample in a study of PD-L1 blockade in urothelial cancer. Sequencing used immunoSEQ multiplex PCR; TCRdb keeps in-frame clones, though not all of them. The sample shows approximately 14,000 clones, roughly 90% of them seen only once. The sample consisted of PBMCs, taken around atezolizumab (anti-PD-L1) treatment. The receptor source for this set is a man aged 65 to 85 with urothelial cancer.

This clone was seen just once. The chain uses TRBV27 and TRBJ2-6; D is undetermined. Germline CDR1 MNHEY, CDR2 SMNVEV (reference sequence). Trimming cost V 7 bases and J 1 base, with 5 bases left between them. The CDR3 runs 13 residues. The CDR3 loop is CASILSGANVLTF. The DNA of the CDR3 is TGTGCCAGCATCCTGTCTGGGGCCAACGTCCTGACTTTC.

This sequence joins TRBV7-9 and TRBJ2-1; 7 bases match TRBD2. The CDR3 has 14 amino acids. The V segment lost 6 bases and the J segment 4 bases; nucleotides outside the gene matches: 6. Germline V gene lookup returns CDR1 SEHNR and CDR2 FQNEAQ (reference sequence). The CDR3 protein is CASSDTSAYNEQFF. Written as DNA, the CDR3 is TGTGCCAGCAGTGACACTAGCGCTTACAATGAGCAGTTCTTC.

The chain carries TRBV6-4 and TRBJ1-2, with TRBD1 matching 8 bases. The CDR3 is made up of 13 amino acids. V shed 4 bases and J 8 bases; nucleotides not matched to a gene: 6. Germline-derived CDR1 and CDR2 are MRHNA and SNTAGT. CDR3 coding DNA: TGTGCCAGCAGTGTTGGCCAGGGGGCAGGCTACACCTTC. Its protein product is CASSVGQGAGYTF.